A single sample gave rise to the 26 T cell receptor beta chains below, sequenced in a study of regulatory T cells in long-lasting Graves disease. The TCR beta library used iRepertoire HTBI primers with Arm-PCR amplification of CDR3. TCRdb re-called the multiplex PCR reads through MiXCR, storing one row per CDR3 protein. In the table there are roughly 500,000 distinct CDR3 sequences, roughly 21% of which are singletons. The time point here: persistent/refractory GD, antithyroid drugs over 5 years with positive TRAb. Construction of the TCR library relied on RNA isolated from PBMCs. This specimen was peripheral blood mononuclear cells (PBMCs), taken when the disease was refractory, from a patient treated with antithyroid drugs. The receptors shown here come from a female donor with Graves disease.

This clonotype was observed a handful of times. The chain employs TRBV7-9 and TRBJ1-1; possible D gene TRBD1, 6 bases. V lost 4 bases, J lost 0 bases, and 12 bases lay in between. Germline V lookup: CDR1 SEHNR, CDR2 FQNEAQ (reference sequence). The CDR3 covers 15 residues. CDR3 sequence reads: CASSSDRFMNTEAFF. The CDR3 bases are TGTGCCAGCAGCTCCGACAGGTTCATGAACACTGAAGCTTTCTTT.

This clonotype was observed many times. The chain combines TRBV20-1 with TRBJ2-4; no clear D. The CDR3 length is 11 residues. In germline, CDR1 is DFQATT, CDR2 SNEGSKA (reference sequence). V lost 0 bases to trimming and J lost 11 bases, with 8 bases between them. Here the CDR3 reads CSARDPVVQYF. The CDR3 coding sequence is TGCAGTGCTAGAGATCCCGTAGTTCAGTACTTC.

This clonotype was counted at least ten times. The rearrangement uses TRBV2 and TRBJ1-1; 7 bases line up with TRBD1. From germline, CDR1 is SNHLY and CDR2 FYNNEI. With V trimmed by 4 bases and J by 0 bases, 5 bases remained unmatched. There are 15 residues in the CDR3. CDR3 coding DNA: TGTGCCAGCAGTGGGGGACAGCAAATGAACACTGAAGCTTTCTTT. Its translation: CASSGGQQMNTEAFF.

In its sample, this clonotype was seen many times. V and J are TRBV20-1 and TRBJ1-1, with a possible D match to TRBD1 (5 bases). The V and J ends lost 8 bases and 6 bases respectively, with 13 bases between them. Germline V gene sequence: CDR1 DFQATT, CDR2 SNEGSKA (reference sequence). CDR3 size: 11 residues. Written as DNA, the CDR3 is TGCAGTCCAAGGGGAGACCCTGAAGCTTTCTTT. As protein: CSPRGDPEAFF.

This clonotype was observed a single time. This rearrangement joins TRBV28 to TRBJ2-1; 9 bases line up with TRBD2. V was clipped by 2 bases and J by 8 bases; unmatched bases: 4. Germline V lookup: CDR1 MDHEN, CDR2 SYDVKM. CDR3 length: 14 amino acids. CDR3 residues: CASSLAGGIDEQFF. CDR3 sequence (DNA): TGTGCCAGCAGTTTAGCGGGGGGGATCGATGAGCAGTTCTTC.

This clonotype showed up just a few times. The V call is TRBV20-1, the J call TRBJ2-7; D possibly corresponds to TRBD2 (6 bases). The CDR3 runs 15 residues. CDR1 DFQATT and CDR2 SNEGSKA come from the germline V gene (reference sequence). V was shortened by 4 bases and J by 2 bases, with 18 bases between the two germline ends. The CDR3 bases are TGCAGTGCTACCTCACTAGCTACCGTACCCTACGAGCAGTACTTC. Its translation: CSATSLATVPYEQYF.

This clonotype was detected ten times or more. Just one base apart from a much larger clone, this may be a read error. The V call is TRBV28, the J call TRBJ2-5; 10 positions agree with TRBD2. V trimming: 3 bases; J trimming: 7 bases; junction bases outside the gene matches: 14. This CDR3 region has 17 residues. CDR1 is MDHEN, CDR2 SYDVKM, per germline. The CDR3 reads CASSFSSGTSVTGTQYF. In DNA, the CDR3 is TGTGCCAGCAGTTTTAGCTCCGGGACTAGCGTTACGGGGACCCAGTACTTC.

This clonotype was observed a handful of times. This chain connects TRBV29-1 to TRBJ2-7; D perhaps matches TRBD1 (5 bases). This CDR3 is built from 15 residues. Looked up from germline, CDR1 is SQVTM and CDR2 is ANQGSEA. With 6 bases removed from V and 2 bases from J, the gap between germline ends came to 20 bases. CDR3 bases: TGCAGCGTGTCCCCCGCGTCAGGGCACCCCTACGAGCAGTACTTC. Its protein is CSVSPASGHPYEQYF.

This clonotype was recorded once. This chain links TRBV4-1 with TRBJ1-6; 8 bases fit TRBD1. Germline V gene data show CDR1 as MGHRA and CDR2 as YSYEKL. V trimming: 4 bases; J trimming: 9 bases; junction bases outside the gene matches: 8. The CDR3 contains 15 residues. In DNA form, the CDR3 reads TGCGCCAGCAGCCTCGGACAGGGAAACGCTTCACCCCTCCACTTT. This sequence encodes CASSLGQGNASPLHF.

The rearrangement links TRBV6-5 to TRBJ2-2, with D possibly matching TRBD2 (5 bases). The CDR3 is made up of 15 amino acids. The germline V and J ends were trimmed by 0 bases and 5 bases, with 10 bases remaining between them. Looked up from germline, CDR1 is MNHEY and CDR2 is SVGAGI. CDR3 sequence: CASSYSSRRTGELFF. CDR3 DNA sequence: TGTGCCAGCAGTTACTCGAGTAGGAGGACCGGGGAGCTGTTTTTT.

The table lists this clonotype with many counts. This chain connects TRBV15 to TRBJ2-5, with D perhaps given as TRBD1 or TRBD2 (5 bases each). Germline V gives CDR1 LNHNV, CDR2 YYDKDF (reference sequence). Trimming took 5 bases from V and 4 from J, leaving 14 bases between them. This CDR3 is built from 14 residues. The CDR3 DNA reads TGTGCCACCAGCGTCGACTTTGGGGGAGAGACCCAGTACTTC. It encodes CATSVDFGGETQYF.

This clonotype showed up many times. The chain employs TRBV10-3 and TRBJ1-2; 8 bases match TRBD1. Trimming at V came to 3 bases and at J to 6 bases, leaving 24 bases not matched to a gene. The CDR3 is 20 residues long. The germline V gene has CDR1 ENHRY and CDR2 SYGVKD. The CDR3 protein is CAISDVQGEAKSSWEHGYTF. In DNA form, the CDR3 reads TGTGCCATCAGTGACGTACAGGGGGAAGCCAAGAGTTCCTGGGAACATGGCTACACCTTC.

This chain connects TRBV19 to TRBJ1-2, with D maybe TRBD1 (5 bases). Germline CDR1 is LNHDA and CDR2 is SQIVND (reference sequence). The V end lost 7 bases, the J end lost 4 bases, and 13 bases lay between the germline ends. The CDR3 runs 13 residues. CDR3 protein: CASNIRGSYGYTF. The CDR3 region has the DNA TGTGCCAGTAATATTCGGGGGAGCTATGGCTACACCTTC.

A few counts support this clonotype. The CDR3 coding sequence is TGTGCCAGCAGCCCATTAGGCAGGGGGCGATCCTACGAGCAGTACTTC. Its translation: CASSPLGRGRSYEQYF. The J gene is TRBJ2-7, the V gene TRBV3-1; TRBD1 matches 8 bases. Trimming cost V 4 bases and J 1 base; bases outside gene matches: 9. This CDR3 region has 16 residues. Per the germline V gene, CDR1 is LGHDT and CDR2 is YNNKEL (reference sequence).

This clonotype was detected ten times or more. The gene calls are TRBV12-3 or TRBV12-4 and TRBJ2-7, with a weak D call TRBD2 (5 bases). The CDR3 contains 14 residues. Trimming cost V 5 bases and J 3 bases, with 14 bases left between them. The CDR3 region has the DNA TGTGCCAGCAGTGATCCGCCGGGGAGCTACGAGCAGTACTTC. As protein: CASSDPPGSYEQYF.

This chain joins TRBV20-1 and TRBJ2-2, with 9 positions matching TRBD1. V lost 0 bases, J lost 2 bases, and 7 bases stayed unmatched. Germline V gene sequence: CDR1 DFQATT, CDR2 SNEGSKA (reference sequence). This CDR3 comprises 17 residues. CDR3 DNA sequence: TGCAGTGCTAGAGATGCCATGGGACAGGGTAACACCGGGGAGCTGTTTTTT. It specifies CSARDAMGQGNTGELFF.

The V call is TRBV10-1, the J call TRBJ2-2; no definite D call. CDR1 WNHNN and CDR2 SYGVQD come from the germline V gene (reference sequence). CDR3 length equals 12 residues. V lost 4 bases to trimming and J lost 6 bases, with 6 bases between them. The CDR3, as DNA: TGCGCCAGCAGTGCCATATCCGGGGAGCTGTTTTTT. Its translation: CASSAISGELFF.

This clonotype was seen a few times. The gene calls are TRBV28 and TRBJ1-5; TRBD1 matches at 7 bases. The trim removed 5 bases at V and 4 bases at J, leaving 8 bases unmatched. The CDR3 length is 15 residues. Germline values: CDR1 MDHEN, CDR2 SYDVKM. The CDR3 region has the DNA TGTGCCAGCAGTAAGCCAGGGGGGATTAATCAGCCCCAGCATTTT. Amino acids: CASSKPGGINQPQHF.

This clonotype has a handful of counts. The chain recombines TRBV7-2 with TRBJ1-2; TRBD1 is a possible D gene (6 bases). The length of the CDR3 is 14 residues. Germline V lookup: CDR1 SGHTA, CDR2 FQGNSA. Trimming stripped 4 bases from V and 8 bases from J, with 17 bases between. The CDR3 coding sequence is TGTGCCAGCAGCTCCAGGGGCGTAGGGAACGGCTACACCTTC. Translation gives CASSSRGVGNGYTF.

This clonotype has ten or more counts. The CDR3, as DNA: TGCAGTGCGCATCGGACAGGCATCACTAACTATGGCTACACCTTC. Protein: CSAHRTGITNYGYTF. The chain employs TRBV20-1 and TRBJ1-2; 7 nucleotides align to TRBD1. The CDR3 is 15 residues long. Germline V CDR1 and CDR2: DFQATT, SNEGSKA (reference sequence). V trimming: 6 bases; J trimming: 0 bases; junction bases outside the gene matches: 10.

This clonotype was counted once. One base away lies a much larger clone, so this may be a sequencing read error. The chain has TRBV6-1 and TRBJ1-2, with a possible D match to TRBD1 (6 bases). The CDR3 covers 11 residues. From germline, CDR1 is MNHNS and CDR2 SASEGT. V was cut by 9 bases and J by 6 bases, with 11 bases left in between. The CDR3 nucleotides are TGTGCCAGTAGAGGGGGACATGGCTACACCTTC. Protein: CASRGGHGYTF.

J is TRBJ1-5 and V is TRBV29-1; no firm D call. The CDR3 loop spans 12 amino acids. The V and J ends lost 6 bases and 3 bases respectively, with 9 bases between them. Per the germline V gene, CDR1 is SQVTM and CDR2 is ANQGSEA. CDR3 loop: CSVASPNQPQHF. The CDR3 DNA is TGCAGCGTCGCGTCTCCCAATCAGCCCCAGCATTTT.

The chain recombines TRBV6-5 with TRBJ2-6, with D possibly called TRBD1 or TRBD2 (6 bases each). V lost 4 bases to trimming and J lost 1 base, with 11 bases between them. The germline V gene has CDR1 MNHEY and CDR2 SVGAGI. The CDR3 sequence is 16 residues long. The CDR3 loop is CASSCWGASGANVLTF. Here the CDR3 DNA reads TGTGCCAGCAGTTGCTGGGGGGCGTCTGGGGCCAACGTCCTGACTTTC.

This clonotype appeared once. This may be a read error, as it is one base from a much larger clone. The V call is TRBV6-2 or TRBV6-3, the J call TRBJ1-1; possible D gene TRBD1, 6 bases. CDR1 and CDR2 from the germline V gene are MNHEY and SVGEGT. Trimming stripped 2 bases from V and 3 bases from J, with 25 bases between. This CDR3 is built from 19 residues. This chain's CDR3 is CASSYVGGPTGMVDTEAFF. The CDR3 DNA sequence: TGTGCCAGCAGTTACGTCGGGGGACCTACAGGGATGGTTGACACTGAAGCTTTCTTT.

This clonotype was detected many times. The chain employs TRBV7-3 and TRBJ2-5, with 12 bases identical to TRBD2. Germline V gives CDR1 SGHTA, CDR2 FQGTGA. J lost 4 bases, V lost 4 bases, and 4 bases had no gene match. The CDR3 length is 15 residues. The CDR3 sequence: CASSSTSGRGETQYF. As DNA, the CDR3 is TGTGCCAGCAGCTCGACTAGCGGGAGAGGAGAGACCCAGTACTTC. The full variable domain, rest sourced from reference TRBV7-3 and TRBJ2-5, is GAGVSQTPSNKVTEKGKYVELRCDPISGHTALYWYRQSLGQGPEFLIYFQGTGAADDSGLPNDRFFAVRPEGSVSTLKIQRTERGDSAVYLCASSSTSGRGETQYFGPGTRLLVL.

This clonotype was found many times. The CDR3 sequence: CASSLAQGWGGYTF. CDR3 nucleotide sequence: TGTGCCAGCAGTTTGGCTCAGGGTTGGGGTGGCTACACCTTC. This chain connects TRBV28 to TRBJ1-2; D is perhaps TRBD1 (5 bases). The germline V and J ends were trimmed by 3 bases and 7 bases, with 15 bases remaining between them. The CDR3 covers 14 residues. Germline CDR1 is MDHEN and CDR2 is SYDVKM.